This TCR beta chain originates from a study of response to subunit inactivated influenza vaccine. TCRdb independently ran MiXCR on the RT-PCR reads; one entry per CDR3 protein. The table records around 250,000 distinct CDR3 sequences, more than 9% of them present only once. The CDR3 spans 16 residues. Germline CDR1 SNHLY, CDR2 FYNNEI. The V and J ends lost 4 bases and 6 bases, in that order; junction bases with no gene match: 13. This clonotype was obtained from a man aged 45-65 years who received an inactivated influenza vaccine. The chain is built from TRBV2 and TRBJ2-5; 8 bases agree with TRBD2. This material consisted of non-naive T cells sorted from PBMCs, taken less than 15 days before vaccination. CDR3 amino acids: CASSATRGGGAKTQYF. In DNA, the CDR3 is TGTGCCAGCAGTGCTACTCGGGGGGGGGGTGCGAAGACCCAGTACTTC.